Below are 32 T cell receptor beta chains sequenced from a single sample in a study of CD8 T cells in Susac syndrome. A quantity of about 0.45 to 1 ug RNA underwent reverse transcription using random hexamers. TCRdb independently ran MiXCR on the immunoSEQ multiplex PCR reads; one entry per CDR3 protein. This sample has 250,000 to 350,000 distinct CDR3 sequences, with 92% found just once. Sequenced material: CD4+ T cells from PBMCs. The receptors come from a human donor with multiple sclerosis.

The chain combines TRBV12-3 or TRBV12-4 with TRBJ2-2; possibly TRBD1 or TRBD2 for D (6 bases each). This CDR3 has 14 amino acids. The V gene lost 7 bases and the J gene lost 4 bases, with 13 bases spanning the gap. The CDR3 DNA reads as TGTGCCAGCATCCGAGGGGGGAGCACCGGGGAGCTGTTTTTT. Amino acids: CASIRGGSTGELFF.

The chain links TRBV6-5 to TRBJ2-7; D is ambiguous. CDR3 length: 14 residues. Germline CDR1 MNHEY, CDR2 SVGAGI. V was pared by 7 bases and J by 0 bases, with 13 bases between. The CDR3 DNA reads as TGTGCCAGCACCTCCTCGAGGAGCTCCTACGAGCAGTACTTC. Translated: CASTSSRSSYEQYF.

This chain uses TRBV7-9 with TRBJ2-7; possible D gene TRBD1, 7 bases. Germline V gene sequence: CDR1 SEHNR, CDR2 FQNEAQ (reference sequence). This CDR3 spans 15 amino acids. Trimming took 5 bases from V and 1 from J, leaving 15 bases between them. CDR3 residues: CASSHRQGGSYEQYF. CDR3 nucleotide sequence: TGTGCCAGCAGCCACAGACAGGGAGGTTCCTACGAGCAGTACTTC.

CDR3 bases: TGTGCCAGCTCACCCCTTCGCACAGATACGCAGTATTTT. Translation gives CASSPLRTDTQYF. The rearrangement joins TRBV18 to TRBJ2-3; D gene uncertain. V lost 3 bases and J 1 base, leaving 5 bases between the germline ends. CDR1 is KGHSH and CDR2 is LQKENI in the germline V gene. This CDR3 comprises 13 residues.

The rearrangement links TRBV6-5 to TRBJ1-4; TRBD1 aligns across 12 bases. The germline CDR1 and CDR2 sequences are MNHEY and SVGAGI. This CDR3 region has 15 residues. Losses at the gene ends were 4 bases for V and 6 bases for J; bases not matched to a gene: 3. Here the CDR3 DNA reads TGTGCCAGCAGTTCCGGGACAGGGGGCTATGAAAAACTGTTTTTT. It codes for CASSSGTGGYEKLFF.

This rearrangement joins TRBV6-1 to TRBJ1-6; TRBD1 might be the D (6 bases). This CDR3 region has 15 residues. The V gene's germline CDR1 is MNHNS and CDR2 SASEGT. V lost 5 bases to trimming and J lost 7 bases, with 15 bases between them. The CDR3 DNA is TGTGCCAGCAGTACCGCGGGACAAGTGAATTCACCCCTCCACTTT. Residues: CASSTAGQVNSPLHF.

The chain uses TRBV18 and TRBJ2-7; 11 nucleotides line up with TRBD2. CDR3 size: 17 residues. Germline assignment: CDR1 KGHSH and CDR2 LQKENI. Trimming took 3 bases from V and 9 from J; bases not matched to a gene: 16. In DNA form, the CDR3 reads TGTGCCAGCTCACCTCAAGGAACTAGCGGGGGCCGGACGGGGCAGTACTTC. Translating it yields CASSPQGTSGGRTGQYF.

V gene TRBV6-6 combines with J gene TRBJ1-2; 7 bases fit TRBD1. Germline CDR1 reads MNHNY; CDR2 reads SVGAGI (reference sequence). J gave up 5 bases and V 7 bases, and 7 bases lay outside the gene matches. The CDR3 is 13 amino acids. The CDR3 protein is CASTKGTEYGYTF. In DNA form, the CDR3 reads TGTGCCAGCACCAAGGGGACAGAATATGGCTACACCTTC.

The chain links TRBV11-2 to TRBJ2-3; 8 bases map to TRBD2. Germline values: CDR1 SGHAT, CDR2 FQNNGV. CDR3 size: 16 residues. J lost 1 base, V lost 2 bases, and 5 bases had no gene match. DNA for the CDR3: TGTGCCAGCAGCTTAATAGGGACTAGGGGCACAGATACGCAGTATTTT. Translated: CASSLIGTRGTDTQYF.

The chain links TRBV11-2 to TRBJ1-2; weak D call: TRBD1 (5 bases). V shed 5 bases and J shed 8 bases, with 21 bases lying between them. Germline values: CDR1 SGHAT, CDR2 FQNNGV. The CDR3 is 15 amino acids. CDR3 region: CASSRAGGAGVGYTF. CDR3 nucleotide sequence: TGTGCCAGCAGCCGAGCTGGCGGGGCTGGGGTCGGCTACACCTTC.

This chain connects TRBV12-3 or TRBV12-4 to TRBJ1-2; 8 nucleotides agree with TRBD1. This CDR3 has 17 residues. V lost 6 bases and J lost 2; bases outside the gene matches: 14. The chain's CDR3 is CASRSPPTGARNYGYTF. The DNA for the CDR3 is TGTGCCAGCAGATCACCCCCGACAGGGGCCAGGAACTATGGCTACACCTTC.

The chain is built from TRBV7-2 and TRBJ2-1, with TRBD2 as a possible D gene (5 bases). V gave up 5 bases and J gave up 2 bases, with 16 bases separating them. Germline assignment: CDR1 SGHTA and CDR2 FQGNSA. This CDR3 is 16 amino acids long. This chain's CDR3 is CASSEDFAAPYNEQFF. The DNA for the CDR3 is TGTGCCAGCAGCGAGGACTTCGCCGCCCCCTACAATGAGCAGTTCTTC.

V usage is TRBV30 and J usage is TRBJ1-1; D unresolved. Deletions cut 0 bases from V and 0 bases from J, with 5 bases between. Germline V CDR1 and CDR2: GTSNPN, SVGIG (reference sequence). The CDR3 runs to 13 residues. The CDR3 DNA follows: TGTGCCTGGAGTGTACAGATGAACACTGAAGCTTTCTTT. It yields the protein CAWSVQMNTEAFF.

The chain couples TRBV5-4 to TRBJ2-1; the D gene is possibly TRBD1 (6 bases). The CDR3 runs to 15 residues. Per germline, CDR1 SGHNT and CDR2 YYREEE (reference sequence). Deletions cut 3 bases from V and 3 bases from J, with 13 bases between. Written as DNA, the CDR3 is TGTGCCAGCAGCTCACCGGGACACCTCTACAATGAGCAGTTCTTC. Translating it yields CASSSPGHLYNEQFF.

This chain connects TRBV12-3 or TRBV12-4 to TRBJ2-7, with 12 nucleotides matching TRBD2. CDR3 length: 16 amino acids. V dropped 5 bases and J dropped 4; count of bases not matched to a gene: 9. CDR3 DNA sequence: TGTGCCAGCAGTCCAAGGGCCGGGACTAGCGGGTACGAGCAGTACTTC. Amino acid sequence: CASSPRAGTSGYEQYF.

The chain carries TRBV6-5 and TRBJ1-1; D might be TRBD1 (6 bases). The CDR3 is made up of 13 amino acids. Germline lookup yields CDR1 MNHEY and CDR2 SVGAGI. Trimming pared 7 bases from V and 2 bases from J, leaving 11 bases between. The CDR3 region is CASTRTVNTEAFF. CDR3 nucleotide sequence: TGTGCCAGCACCCGGACAGTTAACACTGAAGCTTTCTTT.

The J gene is TRBJ2-1, the V gene TRBV20-1, with D unclear. The CDR3 spans 13 residues. V was pared by 2 bases and J by 9 bases, with 14 bases between. Looked up from germline, CDR1 is DFQATT and CDR2 is SNEGSKA (reference sequence). CDR3 sequence reads: CSARPRTSGEQFF. CDR3 DNA sequence: TGCAGTGCTAGACCTCGAACCTCGGGTGAGCAGTTCTTC.

CDR3 nucleotide sequence: TGTGCCAGCAGTTTAGGCAGAAAGTACACTGAAGCTTTCTTT. Its protein is CASSLGRKYTEAFF. The chain recombines TRBV12-3 or TRBV12-4 with TRBJ1-1; D unclear. Trimming removed 1 base from V and 3 bases from J, with 9 bases in between. The CDR3 contains 14 residues.

This rearrangement joins TRBV9 to TRBJ2-2; no firm D call. Trimming stripped 2 bases from V and 0 bases from J, with 5 bases between. Germline CDR1 is SGDLS and CDR2 is YYNGEE. CDR3 size: 14 residues. CDR3 region: CASSVLTNTGELFF. CDR3 sequence (DNA): TGTGCCAGCAGCGTTCTCACGAACACCGGGGAGCTGTTTTTT. Complete variable domain (other parts from reference TRBV9 and TRBJ2-2): DSGVTQTPKHLITATGQRVTLRCSPRSGDLSVYWYQQSLDQGLQFLIQYYNGEERAKGNILERFSAQQFPDLHSELNLSSLELGDSALYFCASSVLTNTGELFFGEGSRLTVL.

The V and J genes are TRBV20-1 and TRBJ2-1; the match to TRBD2 covers 11 bases. Germline loops: CDR1 DFQATT, CDR2 SNEGSKA (reference sequence). V dropped 2 bases and J dropped 5; count of bases not matched to a gene: 8. This CDR3 comprises 16 residues. This CDR3 reads CSARSITSGSDNEQFF. The DNA for the CDR3 is TGCAGTGCTAGATCAATTACTAGCGGGAGCGACAATGAGCAGTTCTTC.

This clonotype was seen just once. The chain recombines TRBV6-6 with TRBJ1-1; possible D gene TRBD1, 5 bases. CDR1 and CDR2 from the germline V gene are MNHNY and SVGAGI (reference sequence). The CDR3 has 15 amino acids. The ends were cut back, 2 bases at V and 4 bases at J, with 14 bases in the middle. In DNA, the CDR3 is TGTGCCAGCAGTTACAATACCGGGGGTGGCACTGAAGCTTTCTTT. Translation: CASSYNTGGGTEAFF.

The V and J genes are TRBV3-1 and TRBJ1-1; unclear D gene. Germline V CDR1 and CDR2: LGHDT, YNNKEL (reference sequence). This CDR3 comprises 11 residues. V was cut by 1 base and J by 6 bases, with 3 bases left in between. CDR3 loop: CASSQAAEAFF. In DNA form, the CDR3 reads TGTGCCAGCAGCCAAGCCGCTGAAGCTTTCTTT.

The rearrangement links TRBV7-9 to TRBJ2-2; 8 bases map to TRBD2. This CDR3 has 15 amino acids. V shed 6 bases, J shed 4 bases, and the junction held 7 bases outside the gene matches. CDR1 SEHNR and CDR2 FQNEAQ come from the germline V gene (reference sequence). The CDR3: CASSLHGTSTGELFF. The CDR3 region has the DNA TGTGCCAGCAGTCTTCACGGGACTAGCACCGGGGAGCTGTTTTTT.

This clonotype occurred once. The chain is built from TRBV29-1 and TRBJ1-1, with TRBD1 matching 8 bases. CDR1 SQVTM and CDR2 ANQGSEA come from the germline V gene. V shed 1 base and J 5 bases; nucleotides not matched to a gene: 15. The length of the CDR3 is 17 residues. In nucleotides, the CDR3 is TGCAGCGTTGAAGGCCTGAGGGGTTGGACAGGGAAGACTGAAGCTTTCTTT. Translating it yields CSVEGLRGWTGKTEAFF.

This clonotype was picked up one time. This chain links TRBV6-6 with TRBJ2-3, with 13 bases lining up with TRBD2. Germline assignment: CDR1 MNHNY and CDR2 SVGAGI (reference sequence). V trimming: 6 bases; J trimming: 2 bases; junction bases outside the gene matches: 2. CDR3 length: 15 amino acids. CDR3 sequence: CASSTSGRVTDTQYF. CDR3 nucleotides: TGTGCCAGCAGCACTAGCGGGAGGGTCACAGATACGCAGTATTTT.

The chain employs TRBV7-2 and TRBJ1-1, with a tentative D call TRBD1 (6 bases). CDR3 length equals 15 residues. From germline, CDR1 is SGHTA and CDR2 FQGNSA. Trimming cost V 1 base and J 1 base, with 10 bases left between them. As DNA, the CDR3 is TGTGCCAGCAGCTTAGGCGGGGGGCGGAACACTGAAGCTTTCTTT. Residues: CASSLGGGRNTEAFF.

This clonotype was seen a handful of times. The chain has TRBV3-1 and TRBJ2-7; 16 bases match TRBD2. The trim removed 4 bases at V and 4 bases at J, leaving 4 bases unmatched. The CDR3 is 16 amino acids. CDR1 is LGHDT, CDR2 YNNKEL, per germline (reference sequence). The chain's CDR3 is CASSPGTSGRGYEQYF. The CDR3 bases are TGTGCCAGCAGCCCCGGGACTAGCGGGAGGGGATACGAGCAGTACTTC.

The V gene is TRBV2, the J gene TRBJ2-1, with 7 bases fitting TRBD1. This CDR3 comprises 14 residues. Germline trimming cut 11 bases from V and 8 bases from J; bases unmatched to any gene: 15. Germline assignment: CDR1 SNHLY and CDR2 FYNNEI. The CDR3 region is CAGKHGTAAYEQFF. Here the CDR3 DNA reads TGTGCCGGGAAGCACGGGACAGCGGCCTATGAGCAGTTCTTC.

CDR3 amino acids: CASSYRGDRGYQETQYF. In nucleotides, the CDR3 is TGTGCCAGCAGTTACAGAGGGGACAGGGGGTACCAAGAGACCCAGTACTTC. This rearrangement joins TRBV6-5 to TRBJ2-5; 11 nucleotides match TRBD1. CDR3 length: 17 residues. Germline V gene lookup returns CDR1 MNHEY and CDR2 SVGAGI. With 2 bases clipped from V and 0 bases from J, the junction kept 5 bases outside the gene matches.

V and J are TRBV19 and TRBJ2-5; TRBD2 agrees at 12 bases. Per the germline V gene, CDR1 is LNHDA and CDR2 is SQIVND (reference sequence). The CDR3 totals 15 residues. Unmatched junction bases numbered 6, after V lost 5 bases and J lost 5 bases. The CDR3 sequence: CASSARTSGEETQYF. CDR3 DNA sequence: TGTGCCAGTAGTGCCCGGACTAGCGGGGAGGAGACCCAGTACTTC.

In DNA form, the CDR3 reads TGTGCCAGCAGCTACAGGGAGTTGTCCGACTATGGCTACACCTTC. Translation gives CASSYRELSDYGYTF. V and J are TRBV7-9 and TRBJ1-2; weak D call: TRBD1 (6 bases). With 4 bases removed from V and 3 bases from J, the gap between germline ends came to 15 bases. The CDR3 is 15 amino acids. Per germline, CDR1 SEHNR and CDR2 FQNEAQ (reference sequence).

The chain couples TRBV20-1 to TRBJ2-7; a possible D gene is TRBD1 (6 bases). The germline V and J ends were trimmed by 5 bases and 4 bases, with 15 bases remaining between them. CDR3 length: 13 residues. Germline CDR1 DFQATT, CDR2 SNEGSKA (reference sequence). CDR3 DNA sequence: TGCAGTGCTTCAGGGTTGGGGGCATACGAGCAGTACTTC. Its translation is CSASGLGAYEQYF.